This passage covers 25 T cell receptor beta chains from one sample sequenced in a study of T cell responses to AZD1222 COVID-19 vaccine. Clones were sequenced by immunoSEQ multiplex PCR, and TCRdb holds only the in-frame ones, with some missing. The profile shows 100,000 to 150,000 clones, approximately 82% of them singletons. The sequencing here drew on peripheral blood, taken 28 days after the second AZD1222 dose. The receptor set was obtained from an adult who received the AZD1222 COVID-19 vaccine.

This clone was detected only a few times. The genes are TRBV28 and TRBJ1-5; D is ambiguous. V gave up 5 bases and J gave up 0 bases, with 17 bases separating them. CDR3 length equals 17 residues. The germline V gene encodes CDR1 MDHEN and CDR2 SYDVKM. CDR3 DNA sequence: TGTGCCAGCAGTCCTCCCTGGACGCTTCTTAGCAATCAGCCCCAGCATTTT. Translation gives CASSPPWTLLSNQPQHF. Using reference TRBV28 and TRBJ1-5 for the parts outside the CDR3, the full variable domain is DVKVTQSSRYLVKRTGEKVFLECVQDMDHENMFWYRQDPGLGLRLIYFSYDVKMKEKGDIPEGYSVSREKKERFSLILESASTNQTSMYLCASSPPWTLLSNQPQHFGDGTRLSIL.

With respect to this clone: In the same sample, other DNA sequences code for this CDR3. V and J are TRBV9 and TRBJ2-7; D is possibly TRBD2 (5 bases). The V gene lost 0 bases and the J gene lost 0 bases, with 7 bases spanning the gap. CDR1 and CDR2 from the germline V gene are SGDLS and YYNGEE. The CDR3 length is 14 residues. The CDR3 DNA reads TGTGCCAGCAGCGTAGGAGGGAGCTCCTACGAGCAGTACTTC. This sequence encodes CASSVGGSSYEQYF.

V is TRBV27 and J is TRBJ1-5, with D unclear. The CDR3 covers 15 residues. The germline V gene has CDR1 MNHEY and CDR2 SMNVEV (reference sequence). V was cut by 9 bases and J by 4 bases, with 19 bases left in between. The CDR3 nucleotides read TGTGCCAGGGGAAATGCCAATAGGATAAATCAGCCCCAGCATTTT. Its translation is CARGNANRINQPQHF.

There are a few counts of this clone. The V call is TRBV29-1, the J call TRBJ2-3; 8 nucleotides match TRBD2. The CDR3 has 13 residues. Germline-derived CDR1 and CDR2 are SQVTM and ANQGSEA. Trimming at V came to 7 bases and at J to 8 bases, leaving 11 bases not matched to a gene. The CDR3, as DNA: TGCAGCGCCCGGGCCGGGGGGGAAGGTACGCAGTATTTT. Its protein is CSARAGGEGTQYF.

The chain employs TRBV19 and TRBJ2-7; D is unresolved. The CDR3 contains 13 residues. V was cut by 4 bases and J by 0 bases, with 7 bases left in between. The germline gives CDR1 LNHDA, CDR2 SQIVND (reference sequence). Here the CDR3 reads CASSTGSSYEQYF. The CDR3 DNA follows: TGTGCCAGTAGTACCGGGTCCTCCTACGAGCAGTACTTC.

This clone was detected ten times or more. The chain links TRBV10-2 to TRBJ1-5; no clear D gene. In germline, CDR1 is WSHSY, CDR2 SAAADI. The CDR3 has 13 amino acids. Trimming removed 6 bases at V and 11 bases at J, with 17 bases between. CDR3 coding DNA: TGCGCCAGCAGCTCCGACTTAGGGCTGGCCCAGCATTTT. Protein: CASSSDLGLAQHF.

The gene calls are TRBV4-3 and TRBJ2-7, with a weak D call TRBD1 (5 bases). V shed 2 bases and J shed 4 bases, with 15 bases lying between them. This CDR3 spans 15 amino acids. CDR1 and CDR2 (germline): LGHNA, YSLEER. CDR3 in amino acids: CASSQSRTSHYEQYF. In DNA, the CDR3 is TGCGCCAGCAGCCAATCCCGGACATCTCATTACGAGCAGTACTTC.

The chain links TRBV18 to TRBJ1-1; TRBD1 aligns across 8 bases. V was pared by 4 bases and J by 2 bases, with 6 bases of the junction left unmatched. The CDR3 consists of 15 residues. The germline V gene encodes CDR1 KGHSH and CDR2 LQKENI. The CDR3 DNA reads TGTGCCAGCTCACGTGGACAGGGTCTAAACACTGAAGCTTTCTTT. Protein: CASSRGQGLNTEAFF.

This chain connects TRBV28 to TRBJ1-2; D may be TRBD1 (5 bases). The CDR3 covers 13 residues. CDR1 is MDHEN and CDR2 is SYDVKM in the germline V gene. The germline V and J ends were trimmed by 4 bases and 7 bases, with 13 bases remaining between them. The CDR3 DNA sequence: TGTGCCAGCAGTTCTCAGGGCCGGGGTGGCTACACCTTC. Translating gives CASSSQGRGGYTF.

The V and J genes are TRBV4-3 and TRBJ1-2; D gene uncertain. The V end was cut by 0 bases, the J end by 0 bases, with 8 bases between. The CDR3 covers 15 residues. Germline CDR1 LGHNA, CDR2 YSLEER. In DNA, the CDR3 is TGCGCCAGCAGCCAAGATAGGGCAGCTAACTATGGCTACACCTTC. Translation: CASSQDRAANYGYTF.

The rearrangement joins TRBV29-1 to TRBJ1-2, with D uncertain. V was pared by 3 bases and J by 7 bases, with 12 bases between. CDR3 length equals 12 residues. In germline, CDR1 is SQVTM, CDR2 ANQGSEA. Here the CDR3 reads CSVEVRKVGYTF. In DNA form, the CDR3 reads TGCAGCGTTGAGGTCAGGAAAGTTGGCTACACCTTC.

This chain's CDR3 is CASSLVRSEQFF. The CDR3 nucleotides read TGTGCCAGCAGTTTAGTAAGGTCTGAGCAGTTCTTC. This rearrangement joins TRBV12-3 or TRBV12-4 to TRBJ2-1; D ambiguous. This CDR3 is 12 amino acids long. V lost 1 base, J lost 9 bases, and 7 bases lay in between.

The V and J genes are TRBV7-9 and TRBJ2-7; D gene uncertain. The V end lost 3 bases, the J end lost 1 base, and 10 bases lay between the germline ends. This CDR3 has 14 amino acids. CDR1 SEHNR and CDR2 FQNEAQ come from the germline V gene (reference sequence). CDR3 bases: TGTGCCAGCAGCTTCAGCGAGATATCCTACGAGCAGTACTTC. Encoded protein: CASSFSEISYEQYF.

The chain has TRBV12-1 and TRBJ2-2; the tabulated D call, TRBD1, remains unverified against the DNA. TRBV12-1 is assigned pseudogene status. The CDR3 sequence is 19 residues long. The CDR3 here is CASSPPRARGRGNTGELFF. In DNA form, the CDR3 reads TGTGCCAGCAGCCCCCCTAGGGCAAGGGGGCGGGGGAACACCGGGGAGCTGTTTTTT.

This rearrangement joins TRBV7-2 to TRBJ1-2, with D possibly being TRBD1 (5 bases). V lost 1 base and J 7 bases, leaving 19 bases between the germline ends. This CDR3 is built from 16 residues. Looked up from germline, CDR1 is SGHTA and CDR2 is FQGNSA. The CDR3 protein is CASSLVGRRGSGGYTF. The CDR3 region has the DNA TGTGCCAGCAGCTTAGTAGGACGGCGGGGGTCTGGTGGCTACACCTTC. Drawing the rest from reference TRBV7-2 and TRBJ1-2, the complete variable domain is GAGVSQSPSNKVTEKGKDVELRCDPISGHTALYWYRQSLGQGLEFLIYFQGNSAPDKSGLPSDRFSAERTGGSVSTLTIQRTQQEDSAVYLCASSLVGRRGSGGYTFGSGTRLTVV.

This chain joins TRBV7-9 and TRBJ2-2, with D perhaps assigned TRBD1 or TRBD2 (5 bases each). Germline V gene lookup returns CDR1 SEHNR and CDR2 FQNEAQ (reference sequence). The CDR3 runs 13 residues. Trimming stripped 5 bases from V and 7 bases from J, with 11 bases between. CDR3 DNA sequence: TGTGCCAGCAGCCCCTGGGGGAGCGGGGAGCTGTTTTTT. This codes for CASSPWGSGELFF. The complete variable domain, with remaining parts taken from reference TRBV7-9 and TRBJ2-2, reads DTGVSQNPRHKITKRGQNVTFRCDPISEHNRLYWYRQTLGQGPEFLTYFQNEAQLEKSRLLSDRFSAERPKGSFSTLEIQRTEQGDSAMYLCASSPWGSGELFFGEGSRLTVL.

J is TRBJ1-6 and V is TRBV5-1; no firm D call. CDR1 and CDR2 (germline): SGHRS, YFSETQ. The CDR3 sequence is 14 residues long. Trimming cost V 0 bases and J 8 bases, with 9 bases left between them. The CDR3 loop is CASSLDGFDSPLHF. The DNA of the CDR3 is TGCGCCAGCAGCTTGGACGGGTTTGATTCACCCCTCCACTTT.

The rearrangement uses TRBV18 and TRBJ1-1; D not certain. V lost 3 bases and J 3 bases, leaving 11 bases between the germline ends. This CDR3 region has 14 residues. Per the germline V gene, CDR1 is KGHSH and CDR2 is LQKENI. The CDR3 DNA follows: TGTGCCAGCTCACCGACTCTAGCCGACACTGAAGCTTTCTTT. As protein: CASSPTLADTEAFF.

As to this clone: This same CDR3 is encoded by further DNA sequences in the sample. V is TRBV28 and J is TRBJ1-2; 9 bases map to TRBD1. Germline assignment: CDR1 MDHEN and CDR2 SYDVKM. V trimming: 4 bases; J trimming: 4 bases; junction bases outside the gene matches: 7. CDR3 length: 15 amino acids. The CDR3: CASSWTGVGPYGYTF. In DNA, the CDR3 is TGTGCCAGCAGTTGGACAGGGGTGGGCCCCTATGGCTACACCTTC.

The chain recombines TRBV27 with TRBJ1-4, with 7 nucleotides matching TRBD1. The V and J ends lost 8 bases and 5 bases, in that order; junction bases with no gene match: 8. The germline V gene has CDR1 MNHEY and CDR2 SMNVEV (reference sequence). The CDR3 extends over 14 amino acids. The CDR3 loop reads CASGRQGLNEKLFF. CDR3 bases: TGTGCCAGCGGGAGACAGGGTCTAAATGAAAAACTGTTTTTT.

This rearrangement joins TRBV7-2 to TRBJ1-2, with TRBD1 matching 7 bases. Germline lookup yields CDR1 SGHTA and CDR2 FQGNSA. This CDR3 is 17 amino acids long. Trimming at V came to 2 bases and at J to 0 bases, leaving 9 bases not matched to a gene. CDR3 amino acids: CASSLRGTGVTNYGYTF. CDR3 coding DNA: TGTGCCAGCAGCTTACGGGGAACAGGGGTTACTAACTATGGCTACACCTTC. The full variable domain, rest sourced from reference TRBV7-2 and TRBJ1-2, is GAGVSQSPSNKVTEKGKDVELRCDPISGHTALYWYRQSLGQGLEFLIYFQGNSAPDKSGLPSDRFSAERTGGSVSTLTIQRTQQEDSAVYLCASSLRGTGVTNYGYTFGSGTRLTVV.

The chain combines TRBV5-1 with TRBJ1-4, with 10 bases fitting TRBD1. After removal of 0 bases from V and 8 bases from J, the junction contained 4 bases not matched to a gene. The CDR3 runs 15 residues. Germline V gives CDR1 SGHRS, CDR2 YFSETQ. CDR3 sequence: CASSLGGTGDEKLFF. The CDR3 DNA sequence: TGCGCCAGCAGCTTGGGCGGGACAGGGGACGAAAAACTGTTTTTT. Full variable domain (rest looked up from reference TRBV5-1 and TRBJ1-4): KAGVTQTPRYLIKTRGQQVTLSCSPISGHRSVSWYQQTPGQGLQFLFEYFSETQRNKGNFPGRFSGRQFSNSRSEMNVSTLELGDSALYLCASSLGGTGDEKLFFGSGTQLSVL.

The CDR3 loop reads CSAFNSYEQYF. The CDR3 nucleotides are TGCAGTGCTTTTAACTCCTACGAGCAGTACTTC. The rearrangement uses TRBV20-1 and TRBJ2-7, with D unclear. CDR1 is DFQATT and CDR2 is SNEGSKA in the germline V gene (reference sequence). The CDR3 has 11 residues. V lost 5 bases, J lost 0 bases, and 5 bases lay in between.

This clone appeared a few times. This rearrangement joins TRBV28 to TRBJ1-1; D is ambiguous. This CDR3 comprises 17 residues. Trimming cost V 5 bases and J 1 base, with 20 bases left between them. Germline V gives CDR1 MDHEN, CDR2 SYDVKM. The CDR3 sequence is CASSLRPPPWGNTEAFF. CDR3 DNA sequence: TGTGCCAGCAGTCTCAGGCCCCCCCCCTGGGGGAACACTGAAGCTTTCTTT.

This clone was seen a single time. The chain employs TRBV7-3 and TRBJ1-1; D perhaps matches TRBD1 (5 bases). CDR3 size: 15 residues. Germline V CDR1 and CDR2: SGHTA, FQGTGA. The V gene lost 3 bases and the J gene lost 4 bases, with 15 bases spanning the gap. CDR3 sequence (DNA): TGTGCCAGCAGCTTGGTCGAGGGGCGGAGCACTGAAGCTTTCTTT. This gives the protein CASSLVEGRSTEAFF.